Each of the 3 T cell receptor beta chains below was sequenced from the same sample in a study of cytomegalovirus exposure and HLA in healthy donors. Primers: 60 Vbeta forward and 13 Jbeta reverse. Sequencing used immunoSEQ multiplex PCR; TCRdb keeps in-frame clones, though not all of them. The data show approximately 110,000 clones, with 70% seen just once and 8.5% to 9.5% held by the top ten. Specimen: PBMCs. The source of these receptors is a man aged 25-45 years in good health and CMV-seropositive.

The chain is built from TRBV5-1 and TRBJ2-2, with D unresolved. Germline loops: CDR1 SGHRS, CDR2 YFSETQ. Deletions cut 0 bases from V and 4 bases from J, with 7 bases between. The CDR3 is made up of 14 amino acids. CDR3 bases: TGCGCCAGCAGCTTGGCCGGTCCCACCGGGGAGCTGTTTTTT. Its translation is CASSLAGPTGELFF.

The chain joins TRBV7-3 to TRBJ1-2; 8 bases map to TRBD1. Germline assignment: CDR1 SGHTA and CDR2 FQGTGA. With 5 bases clipped from V and 4 bases from J, the junction kept 6 bases outside the gene matches. The CDR3 consists of 14 residues. CDR3 nucleotides: TGTGCCAGCAGCCAAATTGGACAGGGCTATGGCTACACCTTC. Translated, it gives CASSQIGQGYGYTF.

The chain joins TRBV5-6 to TRBJ1-6; 7 bases map to TRBD1. There are 16 residues in the CDR3. V dropped 4 bases and J dropped 2; count of bases not matched to a gene: 6. CDR1 and CDR2 (germline): SGHDT, YYEEEE. CDR3 sequence reads: CASSGRQGAYNSPLHF. CDR3 DNA: TGTGCCAGCAGCGGTCGACAGGGCGCCTATAATTCACCCCTCCACTTT.